These T cell receptor beta chains were read from a single sample in a study of T cells after yellow fever vaccination. TCRdb processed the 5' RACE reads anew with MiXCR; each CDR3 protein has one entry. In the table there are some 320,000 distinct CDR3 sequences, roughly 4.3% of which are singletons. Specimen: PBMCs, collected 5 days after the yellow fever booster vaccination. All receptors come from a man younger than 35 who received the YFV17D yellow fever vaccine. CDR3s include the opening cysteine and the closing phenylalanine or tryptophan. Each record gives: clone size, D gene, J gene, V gene, CDR3 protein, CDR3 DNA. A D gene is named only where the DNA matches it firmly. A row's size may be missing; if present it is once, few, many or a size class.

abundance: many
d_gene: -
j_gene: TRBJ2-7
v_gene: TRBV7-9
CDR3aa: CASIPSRAGNYEQYF
CDR3nt: TGTGCCAGCATCCCCTCCAGGGCAGGAAACTACGAGCAGTACTTC

abundance: -
d_gene: -
j_gene: TRBJ1-4
v_gene: TRBV14
CDR3aa: CASSRRRIGNEKLFF
CDR3nt: TGTGCCAGCAGCCGGCGACGGATAGGGAATGAAAAACTGTTTTTT

abundance: -
d_gene: -
j_gene: TRBJ1-1
v_gene: TRBV4-3
CDR3aa: CASSQDSGGVRNTEAFF
CDR3nt: TGCGCCAGCAGCCAGGACTCGGGGGGGGTTAGGAACACTGAAGCTTTCTTT

abundance: few
d_gene: TRBD1
j_gene: TRBJ1-5
v_gene: TRBV20-1
CDR3aa: CSARDPFPTGTANQPQHF
CDR3nt: TGCAGTGCTAGAGACCCCTTCCCGACCGGGACAGCCAATCAGCCCCAGCATTTT

abundance: few
d_gene: -
j_gene: TRBJ2-2
v_gene: TRBV11-3
CDR3aa: CASSPRPGPGELFF
CDR3nt: TGTGCCAGCAGCCCCCGGCCCGGCCCCGGGGAGCTGTTTTTT

abundance: many
d_gene: TRBD1
j_gene: TRBJ2-3
v_gene: TRBV5-4
CDR3aa: CASSLQGDTQYF
CDR3nt: TGTGCCAGCAGCTTACAGGGGGATACGCAGTATTTT

abundance: -
d_gene: -
j_gene: TRBJ2-4
v_gene: TRBV7-9
CDR3aa: CASSLVSGIDTKNIQYF
CDR3nt: TGTGCCAGCAGCTTAGTTTCTGGGATTGACACCAAAAACATTCAGTACTTC

abundance: -
d_gene: -
j_gene: TRBJ2-3
v_gene: TRBV5-1
CDR3aa: CASSSDSLTDTQYF
CDR3nt: TGCGCCAGCAGCTCCGACTCCCTCACAGATACGCAGTATTTT

abundance: -
d_gene: TRBD1
j_gene: TRBJ1-2
v_gene: TRBV20-1
CDR3aa: CSAKKPGQGRSNYGYTF
CDR3nt: TGCAGTGCTAAGAAACCAGGACAGGGACGTTCTAACTATGGCTACACCTTC

abundance: many
d_gene: -
j_gene: TRBJ2-1
v_gene: TRBV5-1
CDR3aa: CASSVPGIGRGNEQFF
CDR3nt: TGCGCCAGCAGCGTCCCCGGGATTGGGAGGGGGAATGAGCAGTTCTTC

abundance: few
d_gene: -
j_gene: TRBJ2-1
v_gene: TRBV20-1
CDR3aa: CSARMTGLSYNEQFF
CDR3nt: TGCAGTGCTAGGATGACAGGTCTGTCCTACAATGAGCAGTTCTTC

abundance: few
d_gene: -
j_gene: TRBJ2-3
v_gene: TRBV18
CDR3aa: CASSPSSTDMQYF
CDR3nt: TGTGCCAGCTCACCGTCCAGCACAGATATGCAGTATTTT

abundance: many
d_gene: -
j_gene: TRBJ2-2
v_gene: TRBV5-1
CDR3aa: CASSLRTGTGELFF
CDR3nt: TGCGCCAGCAGCCTCCGGACGGGCACCGGGGAGCTGTTTTTT

abundance: few
d_gene: -
j_gene: TRBJ2-3
v_gene: TRBV4-1
CDR3aa: CASSPTGLHPDTQYF
CDR3nt: TGCGCCAGCAGCCCTACTGGACTTCACCCAGATACGCAGTATTTT

abundance: -
d_gene: TRBD1
j_gene: TRBJ2-1
v_gene: TRBV20-1
CDR3aa: CSGNRGGEQFF
CDR3nt: TGCAGTGGGAACAGGGGTGGTGAGCAGTTCTTC

abundance: many
d_gene: TRBD2
j_gene: TRBJ2-7
v_gene: TRBV7-2
CDR3aa: CASSLGLGGGYEQYF
CDR3nt: TGTGCCAGCAGCTTAGGCCTCGGGGGGGGCTACGAGCAGTACTTC

abundance: few
d_gene: -
j_gene: TRBJ2-7
v_gene: TRBV6-2/TRBV6-3
CDR3aa: CASSGPGIVFSEQYF
CDR3nt: TGTGCCAGCAGTGGACCGGGAATTGTCTTCTCCGAGCAGTACTTC

abundance: many
d_gene: -
j_gene: TRBJ2-5
v_gene: TRBV12-3/TRBV12-4
CDR3aa: CASSLRGSQETQYF
CDR3nt: TGTGCCAGCAGTTTGAGGGGCAGCCAAGAGACCCAGTACTTC

abundance: -
d_gene: -
j_gene: TRBJ2-3
v_gene: TRBV9
CDR3aa: CASRSPGGADTDTQYF
CDR3nt: TGTGCCAGCAGGTCCCCTGGAGGAGCGGACACAGATACGCAGTATTTT

abundance: -
d_gene: -
j_gene: TRBJ2-7
v_gene: TRBV5-1
CDR3aa: CASSFTTGSSYEQYF
CDR3nt: TGCGCCAGCAGCTTCACGACCGGGAGCTCCTACGAGCAGTACTTC